This T cell receptor (beta chain) derives from a study of tumor-infiltrating lymphocytes in primary liver carcinoma. The researchers obtained blood RNA from unsorted whole blood and also extracted germline DNA. Chronic HBV infection was present in the patients, who were treatment-naive. A sample of roughly 4 milliliters of peripheral blood was taken before surgery. This clonotype was detected only once. A much larger clone differs by one base, so this may be a read error. The CDR3 totals 12 residues. Germline lookup yields CDR1 LGHNT and CDR2 FRNRAP. The input was about 490 ng total RNA; TCR beta cDNA was made from it with a constant-region primer. Library construction for TCR beta comprised three nested multiplex PCR rounds performed with slightly modified ARM-PCR. Rounds one and two of PCR, each of 10 to 11 cycles, were primed with TRBV1-TRBV30 forward primers and a C-beta reverse primer. TCRdb ran MiXCR on the multiplex PCR reads and lists one entry per CDR3 protein. In the table there are 300,000 to 400,000 distinct CDR3 sequences, less than 65% of which are singletons.

Specimen: peripheral blood. This TCR came from a man aged 40-50 years with primary liver carcinoma and hepatitis B virus infection. The rearrangement joins TRBV12-5 to TRBJ2-1; D unclear. This CDR3 is CASGLGQYEQLF. The CDR3, as DNA: TGTGCTAGTGGTTTGGGACAATATGAGCAGCTCTTC. Supplemented by reference TRBV12-5 and TRBJ2-1, the full variable domain reads DARVTQTPRHKVTEMGQEVTMRCQPILGHNTVFWYRQTMMQGLELLAYFRNRAPLDDSGMPKDRFSAEMPDATLATLKIQPSEPRDSAVYFCASGLGQYEQLFGPGTRLTVL.